The 23 T cell receptor beta chains reported below all come from one sample, sequenced in a study of T cells in Graves' hyperthyroidism and ophthalmopathy. Researchers took RNA transcripts and amplified the TCR beta CDR3 regions from them. RT-PCR in the first round (using the HTBI primer set) targeted the TCR CDR3. TCRdb re-called the multiplex PCR reads with MiXCR, one entry per CDR3 protein. This table has hundreds of thousands of distinct CDR3 sequences, about two fifths appearing once. The specimen was blood. These receptors all stem from a man aged 18-30 years with Graves' hyperthyroidism.

This clonotype occurred many times. The chain has TRBV9 and TRBJ2-2, with D uncertain. In germline, CDR1 is SGDLS, CDR2 YYNGEE. This CDR3 has 15 residues. V dropped 0 bases and J dropped 2 bases, with 8 bases sitting between them. The CDR3 DNA is TGTGCCAGCAGCGTAGCACTGCAAAACACCGGGGAGCTGTTTTTT. It yields the protein CASSVALQNTGELFF.

This clonotype turned up a few times. The V call is TRBV20-1, the J call TRBJ1-4, with 8 bases that match TRBD1. From germline, CDR1 is DFQATT and CDR2 SNEGSKA (reference sequence). The CDR3 is made up of 15 amino acids. With V trimmed by 5 bases and J by 1 base, 6 bases remained unmatched. The CDR3 bases are TGCAGTGCTCAGGACAGGGTAGTAACTAATGAAAAACTGTTTTTT. It yields the protein CSAQDRVVTNEKLFF.

Turning to this clonotype: Here the CDR3 omits its conserved ending phenylalanine or tryptophan, so a read error is the likely source. The limits of the CDR3 on the DNA are not certain, so only TCRdb's listed CDR3 is given. This chain uses TRBV10-3 with TRBJ2-6; the DNA was not used to check the table's D call, TRBD2. Germline assignment: CDR1 ENHRY and CDR2 SYGVKD. Inclusive of both ends, the CDR3 amounts to 18 amino acids. The CDR3 loop reads CAISEERALGPGANVLVL.

The CDR3 nucleotides read TGCAGTGCTAGCCGGGCGACCGAAGAACTGTTTTTT. Its protein is CSASRATEELFF. V and J are TRBV20-1 and TRBJ1-4, with D hard to call. CDR1 is DFQATT, CDR2 SNEGSKA, per germline (reference sequence). V was trimmed by 3 bases and J by 12 bases, leaving 14 bases between them. The CDR3 spans 12 residues.

This clonotype was seen at least ten times. A much larger clone is a single base away; this may be a read error. This sequence joins TRBV7-9 and TRBJ2-5; D gene uncertain. Germline CDR1 is SEHNR and CDR2 is FQNEAQ (reference sequence). The V end lost 1 base, the J end lost 4 bases, and 4 bases lay between the germline ends. The CDR3 has 12 amino acids. The CDR3 nucleotides are TGTGCCAGCAGCTTAGAGCTAGAGACCCAGTACTTC. Its translation is CASSLELETQYF.

The J gene is TRBJ2-7, the V gene TRBV4-2; unclear D gene. With 0 bases removed from V and 2 bases from J, the gap between germline ends came to 5 bases. Looked up from germline, CDR1 is LGHNA and CDR2 is YNFKEQ. This CDR3 contains 13 residues. The chain's CDR3 is CASSQEVPYEQYF. The CDR3 DNA reads TGTGCCAGCAGCCAAGAGGTGCCCTACGAGCAGTACTTC.

Notes on this clonotype: A much more abundant neighbour one base away suggests this may be a read error. Here the CDR3 omits its conserved ending phenylalanine or tryptophan, so a read error is the likely source. In nucleotides, the CDR3 is TGTGCCAGCAGTGAAGAACAGGGGATAGGGTACGAGCAGTACCTC. This translates into CASSEEQGIGYEQYL. V usage is TRBV2 and J usage is TRBJ2-7; 7 nucleotides match TRBD1. The CDR3 is 15 residues long. With V trimmed by 1 base and J by 4 bases, 7 bases remained unmatched. CDR1 SNHLY and CDR2 FYNNEI come from the germline V gene.

The sample holds a few counts of this clonotype. For the CDR3, the DNA is TGCGCCAGCAGCACGTCCAGGGCAAATGAAAAACTGTTTTTT. Its translation is CASSTSRANEKLFF. The chain uses TRBV5-1 and TRBJ1-4, with D perhaps matching TRBD1 (5 bases). V was clipped by 4 bases and J by 5 bases, with 12 bases between them. The CDR3 spans 14 residues. Germline V gives CDR1 SGHRS, CDR2 YFSETQ. Together with reference TRBV5-1 and TRBJ1-4, the CDR3 gives the full variable domain: KAGVTQTPRYLIKTRGQQVTLSCSPISGHRSVSWYQQTPGQGLQFLFEYFSETQRNKGNFPGRFSGRQFSNSRSEMNVSTLELGDSALYLCASSTSRANEKLFFGSGTQLSVL.

This clonotype was seen more than once but under ten times. The chain links TRBV19 to TRBJ1-2; possible D gene TRBD1, 5 bases. The germline V gene encodes CDR1 LNHDA and CDR2 SQIVND (reference sequence). Trimming cost V 2 bases and J 2 bases, with 21 bases left between them. The CDR3 covers 18 residues. The CDR3 region is CASSISDLGDGRNYGYTF. Written as DNA, the CDR3 is TGTGCCAGTAGTATATCTGATCTGGGGGATGGGCGAAACTATGGCTACACCTTC.

This clonotype came up a few times. V gene TRBV19 combines with J gene TRBJ2-5, with TRBD2 as a possible D gene (5 bases). V lost 4 bases and J lost 4, with 10 bases in between. Germline V gene sequence: CDR1 LNHDA, CDR2 SQIVND (reference sequence). The CDR3 is 13 residues long. For the CDR3, the DNA is TGTGCCAGTAGTACGACACTAGGAGAGACCCAGTACTTC. Its protein product is CASSTTLGETQYF.

The genes are TRBV6-5 and TRBJ1-4, with unresolved D. Germline CDR1 reads MNHEY; CDR2 reads SVGAGI. Trimming removed 10 bases at V and 3 bases at J, with 12 bases between. The length of the CDR3 is 13 residues. The chain's CDR3 is CAIKRQANEKLFF. The CDR3 DNA sequence: TGTGCCATCAAGCGGCAGGCTAATGAAAAACTGTTTTTT.

This clonotype was seen at least ten times. The rearrangement uses TRBV5-6 and TRBJ2-7, with 8 bases identical to TRBD1. Germline assignment: CDR1 SGHDT and CDR2 YYEEEE. The CDR3 loop spans 13 amino acids. With V trimmed by 3 bases and J by 6 bases, 5 bases remained unmatched. The CDR3 protein is CASSWDRSGEQYF. For the CDR3, the DNA is TGTGCCAGCAGCTGGGACAGGAGCGGCGAGCAGTACTTC.

The chain joins TRBV20-1 to TRBJ2-5; 7 nucleotides align to TRBD1. V lost 5 bases, J lost 4 bases, and 13 bases stayed unmatched. Germline V gives CDR1 DFQATT, CDR2 SNEGSKA (reference sequence). The CDR3 is made up of 15 amino acids. The CDR3 DNA is TGCAGTGCTCCCGAACAGGGGTTGGGTCCAGAGACCCAGTACTTC. Translating it yields CSAPEQGLGPETQYF.

The chain has TRBV14 and TRBJ2-7; D possibly corresponds to TRBD2 (7 bases). Germline CDR1 reads SGHDN; CDR2 reads FVKESK. The CDR3 is 14 amino acids. V was trimmed by 4 bases and J by 5 bases, leaving 15 bases between them. The CDR3 nucleotides are TGTGCCAGCAGCCGGGGGGGGGCTCGGGACGAGCAGTACTTC. Translating gives CASSRGGARDEQYF.

This clonotype was found many times. This chain connects TRBV29-1 to TRBJ1-2, with D possibly TRBD1 on 5 matching bases. V was trimmed by 8 bases and J by 2 bases, leaving 15 bases between them. The CDR3 spans 13 residues. Germline V gene sequence: CDR1 SQVTM, CDR2 ANQGSEA. CDR3 nucleotides: TGCAGCCTTAGGTGGGGCCGAAACTATGGCTACACCTTC. Translation gives CSLRWGRNYGYTF.

This clonotype was seen at least ten times. The chain uses TRBV7-9 and TRBJ1-6; D not resolved. The ends were cut back, 2 bases at V and 9 bases at J, with 20 bases in the middle. Germline values: CDR1 SEHNR, CDR2 FQNEAQ (reference sequence). CDR3 length: 17 residues. CDR3 residues: CASSLSSAPKIISPLHF. The CDR3, as DNA: TGTGCCAGCAGCTTATCATCCGCACCTAAGATTATTTCACCCCTCCACTTT.

This clonotype was counted only a few times. The chain couples TRBV5-6 to TRBJ1-5, with TRBD1 identical over 9 bases. The CDR3 loop spans 15 amino acids. The J segment lost 2 bases and the V segment lost 1 base, leaving 1 base of the junction unmatched. The germline CDR1 and CDR2 sequences are SGHDT and YYEEEE. The CDR3 spells CASSLWTGGNQPQHF. The DNA for the CDR3 is TGTGCCAGCAGCTTGTGGACAGGGGGCAATCAGCCCCAGCATTTT.

This clonotype was detected only a few times. The chain combines TRBV27 with TRBJ1-5; unclear D gene. The CDR3 length is 13 residues. CDR1 and CDR2 from the germline V gene are MNHEY and SMNVEV (reference sequence). Trimming took off 8 bases at V and 2 bases at J, with 10 bases between the two ends. This CDR3 reads CASAVDGNQPQHF. CDR3 sequence (DNA): TGTGCCAGCGCTGTGGACGGCAATCAGCCCCAGCATTTT.

This clonotype was seen many times. The chain employs TRBV10-2 and TRBJ1-2, with 8 positions matching TRBD1. After removal of 5 bases from V and 2 bases from J, the junction contained 7 bases not matched to a gene. The CDR3 spans 15 residues. Germline CDR1 and CDR2: WSHSY and SAAADI. Here the CDR3 DNA reads TGCGCCAGCAGTTACGACAGGGGAACGAACTATGGCTACACCTTC. It translates to CASSYDRGTNYGYTF.

This clonotype has more than one count but fewer than ten. At one end, the junction sequence differs from germline, possibly due to a read error. The chain employs TRBV7-9 and TRBJ2-5, with a possible D match to TRBD1 (7 bases). Germline V CDR1 and CDR2: SEHNR, FQNEAQ (reference sequence). The CDR3 has 17 amino acids. CDR3 sequence reads: CASSQEIWAGGFETQYF. The CDR3 DNA is TGCGCCAGCAGCCAAGAAATTTGGGCAGGGGGGTTCGAGACCCAGTACTTC.

V and J are TRBV7-8 and TRBJ2-5, with D possibly being TRBD1 (6 bases). In germline, CDR1 is SGHVS, CDR2 FQNEAQ. The CDR3 totals 16 residues. Trimming removed 6 bases at V and 4 bases at J, with 21 bases between. CDR3 in amino acids: CASSSQQGTQGETQYF. Here the CDR3 DNA reads TGTGCCAGCAGTTCCCAGCAGGGGACCCAGGGAGAGACCCAGTACTTC.

The rearrangement uses TRBV12-3 or TRBV12-4 and TRBJ1-2; unclear D gene. The CDR3 is 15 residues long. Deletions cut 2 bases from V and 6 bases from J, with 16 bases between. CDR3 region: CASSLKLGSADGYTF. The CDR3 bases are TGTGCCAGCAGTTTAAAGTTAGGGAGCGCCGATGGCTACACCTTC.

The V and J genes are TRBV6-5 and TRBJ1-3, with D possibly matching TRBD1 (5 bases). Germline CDR1 and CDR2: MNHEY and SVGAGI. This CDR3 is 15 amino acids long. V was cut by 2 bases and J by 2 bases, with 10 bases left in between. The CDR3 coding sequence is TGTGCCAGCAGTTACGACAGCCGTCCTGGAAACACCATATATTTT. It codes for CASSYDSRPGNTIYF.